The 17 T cell receptor beta chains below all came from one sample that was sequenced in a study of spatial heterogeneity in lung cancer. Whole-study findings and limits: Higher tumor mutation counts went along with higher counts of expanded intratumoral alpha and beta TCRs.

TCRdb re-called the 5' RACE reads through MiXCR, storing one row per CDR3 protein. The table includes about 10,000 distinct CDR3 sequences, 12% detected once. No antigen has been assigned to these receptors. Documented time point: sample taken at primary tumor resection. Sequencing used lung tumor tissue, obtained at surgery. The receptors here all came from a female donor with early-stage non-small cell lung cancer.

There are a few counts of this clonotype. The junction shows a germline mismatch at one end, possibly a read error. V and J are TRBV10-3 and TRBJ1-3; the D gene is possibly TRBD1 (6 bases). The CDR3 loop spans 12 amino acids. Per the germline V gene, CDR1 is ENHRY and CDR2 is SYGVKD. DNA of the CDR3: TGTGCCGTCAGGGGAAGTGGAAACACCATATATTTT. Its translation is CAVRGSGNTIYF.

This clonotype has at least ten counts. The chain links TRBV6-1 to TRBJ2-3; possibly TRBD2 for D (6 bases). CDR1 and CDR2 from the germline V gene are MNHNS and SASEGT. The CDR3 covers 12 residues. Trimming removed 5 bases from V and 10 bases from J, with 13 bases in between. CDR3 sequence: CASSPPPGAQYF. CDR3 DNA: TGTGCCAGCAGTCCGCCCCCGGGGGCGCAGTATTTT.

This clonotype was recorded many times. The chain joins TRBV3-1 to TRBJ2-2, with 7 bases lining up with TRBD2. V trimming: 2 bases; J trimming: 2 bases; junction bases outside the gene matches: 5. The CDR3 runs to 16 residues. Germline-derived CDR1 and CDR2 are LGHDT and YNNKEL (reference sequence). DNA for the CDR3: TGTGCCAGCAGCCAATTCGAGCGGGGCAACACCGGGGAGCTGTTTTTT. Translated, it gives CASSQFERGNTGELFF.

Concerning this clonotype: This may be a read error: a much more frequent sequence differs by one nucleotide. The chain combines TRBV28 with TRBJ1-2; TRBD1 matches 10 bases. From germline, CDR1 is MDHEN and CDR2 SYDVKM. The CDR3 spans 10 residues. The CDR3 nucleotides are TGTGGACAGGGGGCGCGCGACTACACCTTC. Encoded protein: CGQGARDYTF.

This chain connects TRBV25-1 to TRBJ1-2, with 11 bases identical to TRBD1. V dropped 3 bases and J dropped 7; count of bases not matched to a gene: 7. The CDR3 consists of 15 residues. CDR1 is MGHDK and CDR2 is SYGVNS in the germline V gene. The CDR3 DNA reads TGTGCCAGCAGTGATCCCGGACAGGGGGCTTCTGGCTACACCTTC. This codes for CASSDPGQGASGYTF.

This clonotype was seen many times. The chain joins TRBV2 to TRBJ2-1; 9 bases match TRBD2. CDR1 is SNHLY and CDR2 is FYNNEI in the germline V gene. J gave up 7 bases and V 0 bases, and 10 bases lay outside the gene matches. This CDR3 has 17 amino acids. DNA of the CDR3: TGTGCCAGCAGTGAAGCGCTTTTGGCGGGAGGGGAAAATGAGCAGTTCTTC. It translates to CASSEALLAGGENEQFF.

The sample holds many counts of this clonotype. The genes are TRBV23-1 and TRBJ2-3; TRBD1 is a possible D gene (6 bases). TRBV23-1 carries the ORF label, with uncertain function. This CDR3 is 18 amino acids long. V gave up 1 base and J gave up 2 bases, with 19 bases separating them. CDR3 protein: CASSQFGGSTSHTDTQYF. The CDR3 DNA sequence: TGCGCCAGCAGTCAATTTGGGGGCTCGACCTCTCACACAGATACGCAGTATTTT.

This clonotype was recorded a few times. This chain uses TRBV5-1 with TRBJ1-2; D is unresolved. Trimming cost V 0 bases and J 8 bases, with 14 bases left between them. CDR1 SGHRS and CDR2 YFSETQ come from the germline V gene. There are 14 residues in the CDR3. CDR3 coding DNA: TGCGCCAGCAGCTTGGGCTATCTCACTGGGGGCTACACCTTC. Protein: CASSLGYLTGGYTF.

The V gene is TRBV18, the J gene TRBJ2-5; D gene unclear. This CDR3 is built from 13 residues. Germline V gene sequence: CDR1 KGHSH, CDR2 LQKENI. V lost 2 bases to trimming and J lost 5 bases, with 9 bases between them. This CDR3 reads CASSPKSQETQYF. The CDR3 nucleotides are TGTGCCAGCTCACCAAAGAGCCAGGAGACCCAGTACTTC.

The J gene is TRBJ2-3, the V gene TRBV29-1; perhaps TRBD1 as D (6 bases). The length of the CDR3 is 14 residues. The V end was cut by 5 bases, the J end by 2 bases, with 14 bases between. Germline CDR1 is SQVTM and CDR2 is ANQGSEA. The CDR3 sequence: CSVNGQTFTDTQYF. CDR3 nucleotide sequence: TGCAGCGTTAACGGACAGACATTCACAGATACGCAGTATTTT.

As regards this clonotype: A much more abundant neighbour one base away suggests this may be a read error. The chain recombines TRBV6-2 or TRBV6-3 with TRBJ1-1, with no clear D. The CDR3 has 11 amino acids. Germline loops: CDR1 MNHEY, CDR2 SVGEGT. The CDR3 loop is CVSSPGLEAFF. For the CDR3, the DNA is TGTGTCAGCAGTCCCGGGCTTGAAGCTTTCTTT.

Only a few counts were recorded for this clonotype. One end of the junction does not line up with germline, which may come from a read error. The J gene is TRBJ1-1, the V gene TRBV7-2; D ambiguous. The CDR3 length is 14 residues. Germline CDR1 reads SGHTA; CDR2 reads FQGNSA. CDR3 sequence: CAGSLERGSTEAFF. CDR3 bases: TGTGCCGGCAGCTTGGAAAGAGGAAGCACTGAAGCTTTCTTT.

This clonotype came up a few times. The V and J genes are TRBV7-2 and TRBJ2-5; 13 nucleotides line up with TRBD2. Germline CDR1 is SGHTA and CDR2 is FQGNSA. J lost 7 bases, V lost 5 bases, and 7 bases had no gene match. This CDR3 region has 15 residues. CDR3 sequence (DNA): TGTGCCAGCAGCCCAGGGACTAGCGGGGTCGGGACCCAGTACTTC. Its protein product is CASSPGTSGVGTQYF.

This clonotype came up a few times. The V and J genes are TRBV6-1 and TRBJ2-7; 13 nucleotides line up with TRBD2. Per germline, CDR1 MNHNS and CDR2 SASEGT. This CDR3 contains 16 residues. The V and J ends lost 5 bases and 2 bases, in that order; junction bases with no gene match: 6. The CDR3 loop is CASSFLTSGRTYEQYF. For the CDR3, the DNA is TGTGCCAGCAGTTTCTTGACTAGCGGGAGGACCTACGAGCAGTACTTC.

This clonotype turned up a few times. This rearrangement joins TRBV9 to TRBJ1-2; possibly TRBD1 for D (5 bases). V lost 0 bases to trimming and J lost 4 bases, with 10 bases between them. Per germline, CDR1 SGDLS and CDR2 YYNGEE. The CDR3 contains 14 residues. CDR3 sequence (DNA): TGTGCCAGCAGCGTAGAGGACAACTTCTATGGCTACACCTTC. Protein product: CASSVEDNFYGYTF.

In its sample, this clonotype was seen many times. The J gene is TRBJ2-3, the V gene TRBV5-1; a weak D match, TRBD2 (6 bases). The germline V and J ends were trimmed by 0 bases and 4 bases, with 15 bases remaining between them. The CDR3 totals 16 residues. The V gene's germline CDR1 is SGHRS and CDR2 YFSETQ. DNA of the CDR3: TGCGCCAGCAGCTTGGCCACGGGGGTAGCAGCAGATACGCAGTATTTT. Translating gives CASSLATGVAADTQYF.

At least ten counts were recorded for this clonotype. The V call is TRBV5-5, the J call TRBJ1-5; D remains ambiguous. The V gene lost 0 bases and the J gene lost 3 bases, with 7 bases spanning the gap. The CDR3 totals 14 residues. The V gene's germline CDR1 is SGHKS and CDR2 YYEKEE (reference sequence). The DNA for the CDR3 is TGTGCCAGCAGCTTGGTTGACGACAATCAGCCCCAGCATTTT. It is translated as CASSLVDDNQPQHF.